This TCR beta chain was recovered during a study of cytomegalovirus exposure and HLA in healthy donors. Study outcomes and limitations: The listing of roughly 160 TCR beta chains classed them as cytomegalovirus-associated. Reportedly, TCR beta sequences accurately predicted HLA-A and HLA-B alleles in most subjects.

Both 60 Vbeta primers and 13 Jbeta primers went into the PCR. Profiling relied on immunoSEQ multiplex PCR, and the TCRdb table lists in-frame clones only, not all of them. The table shows approximately 180,000 clones, with roughly 87% occurring only once. On this clone: Its specificity is not known. Mismatch with germline at one junction end may stem from a read error.

The receptor was derived from a girl less than two years old in good health and CMV-seronegative. Sequencing input: PBMCs.

The CDR3 reads CASSLGQGVVYEQYF. CDR3 DNA: TGTGCCAGCAGCCTAGGACAGGGGGTGGTTTACGAGCAGTACTTC. The J gene is TRBJ2-5, the V gene TRBV13, with 10 positions matching TRBD1. The tail of the sequence fits TRBJ2-7 better, so the J call may be wrong. Per the germline V gene, CDR1 is PRHDT and CDR2 is FYEKMQ (reference sequence). The CDR3 loop spans 15 amino acids.